A selection of T cell receptor beta chains follows, all from one sample in a study of shared clonotypes between healthy human individuals. Sequencing used immunoSEQ multiplex PCR; TCRdb keeps in-frame clones, though not all of them. The profile shows about 92,000 clones, about half of them singletons. Sequences were obtained from PBMCs. These receptors all come from a woman in her 40s in good health. Some clones in this sample may be carry-over from other donors' samples. CDR3s include the opening cysteine and the closing phenylalanine or tryptophan. Clone size, where shown, is once, few, many, or a class for clones that have expanded.

cdr3_aa | clone_size | j_call | v_call
CASSQEASGSVGELFF | - | TRBJ2-2 | TRBV4-1
CASSCGRIGPLYSNQPQHF | few | TRBJ1-5 | TRBV4-2
CASTGGAGYTF | - | TRBJ1-2 | TRBV6-4
CASSLVPLRGLYF | many | TRBJ2-4 | TRBV5-8
CASSPRGEKLFF | - | TRBJ1-4 | TRBV4-2
CASSFSLTQYF | - | TRBJ2-5 | TRBV28
CSVGTGQLPYEQYF | - | TRBJ2-7 | TRBV29-1
CASSPTGTDGYTF | medium-sized | TRBJ1-2 | TRBV2
CASSEYSGTNYGYTF | - | TRBJ1-2 | TRBV25-1
CASSVQGYSYEQYF | - | - | TRBV6-1
CASSTSAESYTF | - | TRBJ1-2 | TRBV18
CASSSNSDNEQFF | many | TRBJ2-1 | TRBV7-3
CATSRERNEQFF | - | TRBJ2-1 | TRBV15
CASSRTSGSPYEQYF | - | TRBJ2-7 | TRBV7-2
CARAEGGYNEQFF | - | TRBJ2-1 | TRBV2
CATGSRRASTDTQYF | few | TRBJ2-3 | TRBV15
CASSMGGQGGQPQHF | many | TRBJ1-5 | TRBV19
CASSLEESYEQYF | many | TRBJ2-7 | TRBV5-8